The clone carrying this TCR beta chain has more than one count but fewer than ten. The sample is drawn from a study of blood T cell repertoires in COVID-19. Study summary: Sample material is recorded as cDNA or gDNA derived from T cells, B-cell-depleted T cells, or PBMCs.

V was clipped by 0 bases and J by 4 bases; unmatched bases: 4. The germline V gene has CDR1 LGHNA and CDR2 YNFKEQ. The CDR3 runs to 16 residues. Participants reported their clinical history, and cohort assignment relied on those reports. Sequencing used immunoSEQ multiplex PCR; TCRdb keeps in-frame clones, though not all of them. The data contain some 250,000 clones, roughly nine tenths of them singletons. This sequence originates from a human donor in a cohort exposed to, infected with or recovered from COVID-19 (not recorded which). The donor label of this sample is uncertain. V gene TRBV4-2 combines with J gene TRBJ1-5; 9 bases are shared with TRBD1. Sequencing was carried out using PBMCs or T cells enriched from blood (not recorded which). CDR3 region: CASSQDPGQGNQPQHF. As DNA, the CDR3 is TGTGCCAGCAGCCAAGATCCGGGACAGGGAAATCAGCCCCAGCATTTT.